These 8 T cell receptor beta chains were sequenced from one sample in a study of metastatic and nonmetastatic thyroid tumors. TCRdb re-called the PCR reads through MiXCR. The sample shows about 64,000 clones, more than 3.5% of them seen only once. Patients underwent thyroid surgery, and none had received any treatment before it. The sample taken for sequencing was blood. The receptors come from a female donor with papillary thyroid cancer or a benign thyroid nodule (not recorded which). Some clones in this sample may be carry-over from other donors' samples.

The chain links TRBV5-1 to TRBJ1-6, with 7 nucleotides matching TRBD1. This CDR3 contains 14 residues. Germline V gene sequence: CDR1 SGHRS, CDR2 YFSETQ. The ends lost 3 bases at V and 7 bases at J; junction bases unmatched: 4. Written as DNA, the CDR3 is TGCGCCAGCAGCTCCGGGACAGAAAATTCACCCCTCCACTTT. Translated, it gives CASSSGTENSPLHF. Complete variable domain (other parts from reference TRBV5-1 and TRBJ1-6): KAGVTQTPRYLIKTRGQQVTLSCSPISGHRSVSWYQQTPGQGLQFLFEYFSETQRNKGNFPGRFSGRQFSNSRSEMNVSTLELGDSALYLCASSSGTENSPLHFGNGTRLTVT.

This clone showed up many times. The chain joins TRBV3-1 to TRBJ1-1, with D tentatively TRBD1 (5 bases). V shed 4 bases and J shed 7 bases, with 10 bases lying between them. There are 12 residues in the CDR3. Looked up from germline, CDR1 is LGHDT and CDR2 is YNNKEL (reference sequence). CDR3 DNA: TGTGCCAGCAGCCTTCGGGGGGGTGAAGCTTTCTTT. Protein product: CASSLRGGEAFF.

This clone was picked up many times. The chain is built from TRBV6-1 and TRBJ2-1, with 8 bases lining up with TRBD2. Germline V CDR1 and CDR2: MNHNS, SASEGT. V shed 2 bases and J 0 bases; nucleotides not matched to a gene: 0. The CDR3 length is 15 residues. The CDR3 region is CASSELAGSYNEQFF. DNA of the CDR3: TGTGCCAGCAGTGAACTAGCGGGCTCCTACAATGAGCAGTTCTTC.

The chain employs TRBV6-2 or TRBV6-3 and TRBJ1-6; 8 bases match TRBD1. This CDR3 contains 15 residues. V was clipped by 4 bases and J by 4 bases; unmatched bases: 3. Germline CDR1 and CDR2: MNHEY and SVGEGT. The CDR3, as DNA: TGTGCCAGCAGTTCAGGGACAGGTTATAATTCACCCCTCCACTTT. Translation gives CASSSGTGYNSPLHF.

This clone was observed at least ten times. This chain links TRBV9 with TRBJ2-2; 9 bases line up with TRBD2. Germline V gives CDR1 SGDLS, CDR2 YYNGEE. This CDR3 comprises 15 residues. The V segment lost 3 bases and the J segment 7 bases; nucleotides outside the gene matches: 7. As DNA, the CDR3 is TGTGCCAGCAGCGCCTTAGCGGGAGAGGTCGGGGAGCTGTTTTTT. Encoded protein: CASSALAGEVGELFF.

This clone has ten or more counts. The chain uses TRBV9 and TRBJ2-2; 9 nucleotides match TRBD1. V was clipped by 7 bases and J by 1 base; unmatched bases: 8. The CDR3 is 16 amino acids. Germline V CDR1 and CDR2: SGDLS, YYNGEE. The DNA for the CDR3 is TGTGCCAGCTTGGGACAGGGCGAGGGGAACACCGGGGAGCTGTTTTTT. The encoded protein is CASLGQGEGNTGELFF.

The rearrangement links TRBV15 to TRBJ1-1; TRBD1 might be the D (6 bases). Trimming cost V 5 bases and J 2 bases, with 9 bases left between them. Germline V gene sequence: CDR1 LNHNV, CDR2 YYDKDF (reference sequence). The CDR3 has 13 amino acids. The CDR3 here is CATSRTENTEAFF. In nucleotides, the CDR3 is TGTGCCACCAGCCGGACAGAAAACACTGAAGCTTTCTTT.

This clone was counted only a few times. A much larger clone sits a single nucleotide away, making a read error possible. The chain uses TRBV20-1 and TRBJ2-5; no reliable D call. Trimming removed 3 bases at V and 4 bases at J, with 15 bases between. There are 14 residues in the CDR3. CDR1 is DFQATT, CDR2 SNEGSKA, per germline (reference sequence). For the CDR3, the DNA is TGCAGTGCTAGGTCCGCCCTGGGCTTAGAGACCCAGTACTTC. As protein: CSARSALGLETQYF.